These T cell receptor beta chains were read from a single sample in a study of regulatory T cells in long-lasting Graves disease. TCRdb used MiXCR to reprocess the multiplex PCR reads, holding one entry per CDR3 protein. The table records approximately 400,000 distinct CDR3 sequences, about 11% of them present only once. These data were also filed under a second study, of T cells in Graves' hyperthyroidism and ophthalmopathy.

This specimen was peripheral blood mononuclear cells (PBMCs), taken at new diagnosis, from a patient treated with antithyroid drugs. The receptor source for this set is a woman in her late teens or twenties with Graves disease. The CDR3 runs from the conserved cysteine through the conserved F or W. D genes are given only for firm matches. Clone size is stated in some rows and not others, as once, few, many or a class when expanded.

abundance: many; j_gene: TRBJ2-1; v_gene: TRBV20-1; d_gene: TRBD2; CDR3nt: TGCAGTGCTAGAGATCCCCGCTATGCGGGGGGGCATAGGTGGAATGAGCAGTTCTTC; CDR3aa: CSARDPRYAGGHRWNEQFF
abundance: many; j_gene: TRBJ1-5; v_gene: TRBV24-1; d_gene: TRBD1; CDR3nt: TGTGCCACCAGTGACTCCAGGGGGCTAGGCCAGCCCCAGCATTTT; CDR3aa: CATSDSRGLGQPQHF
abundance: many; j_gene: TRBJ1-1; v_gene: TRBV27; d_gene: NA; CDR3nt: TGTGCCAGCAGTATAAATACAGGCATGAACACTGAAGCTTTCTTT; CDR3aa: CASSINTGMNTEAFF
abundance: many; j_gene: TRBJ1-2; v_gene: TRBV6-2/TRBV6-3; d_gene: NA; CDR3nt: TGTGCCAGCATTCGGACAAGGGGCGTTAGTGATGGCTACACCTTC; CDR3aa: CASIRTRGVSDGYTF
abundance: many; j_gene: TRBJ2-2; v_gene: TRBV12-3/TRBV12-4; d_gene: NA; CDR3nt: TGTGCCAGCAGTTTAGAAGGGTTTGTATCCGGGGAGCTGTTTTTT; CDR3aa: CASSLEGFVSGELFF
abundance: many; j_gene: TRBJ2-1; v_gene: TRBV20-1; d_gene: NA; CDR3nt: TGCAGTGCTAGGACTTTAGAGGGCTCCTACAATGAGCAGTTCTTC; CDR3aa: CSARTLEGSYNEQFF
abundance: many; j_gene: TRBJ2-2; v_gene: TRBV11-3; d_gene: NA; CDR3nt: TGTGCCAGCAGCCCCTGGGCCGGGCAGGGAGTTTCCGCGAACACCGGGGAGCTGTTTTTT; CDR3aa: CASSPWAGQGVSANTGELFF
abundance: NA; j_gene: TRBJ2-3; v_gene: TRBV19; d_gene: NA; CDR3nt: TGTGCCAGTAGTATGGGGAGTAACCTGGCGGCAGATACGCAGTATTTT; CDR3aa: CASSMGSNLAADTQYF
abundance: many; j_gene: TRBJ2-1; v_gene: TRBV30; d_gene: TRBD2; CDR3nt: TGTGCCTGGAGTCTTGGACTAGCGGGTATAATGAATGAGCAGTTCTTC; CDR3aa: CAWSLGLAGIMNEQFF
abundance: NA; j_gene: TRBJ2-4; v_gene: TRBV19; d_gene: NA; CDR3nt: TGTGCCAGTAGTATTCGGGGGGCCGTGGCCAAAAACATTCAGTACTTC; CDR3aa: CASSIRGAVAKNIQYF
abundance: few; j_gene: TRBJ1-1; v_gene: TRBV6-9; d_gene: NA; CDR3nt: TGTGCCAGCAGTTACTCCCCCACCAACACTGAAGCTTTCTTT; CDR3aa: CASSYSPTNTEAFF
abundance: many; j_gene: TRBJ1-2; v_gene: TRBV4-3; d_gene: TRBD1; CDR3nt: TGCGCCAGCAGCCAAGATCGGGGACAGGGGGCGGGGTATGGCTACACCTTC; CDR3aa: CASSQDRGQGAGYGYTF
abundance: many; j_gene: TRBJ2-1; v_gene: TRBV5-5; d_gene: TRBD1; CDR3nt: TGTGCCAGCAGCTTTGGGACAGGGAGAAATCCAAGCCAATACAATGAGCAGTTCTTC; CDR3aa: CASSFGTGRNPSQYNEQFF
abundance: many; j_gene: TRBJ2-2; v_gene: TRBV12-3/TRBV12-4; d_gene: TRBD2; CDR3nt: TGTGCCAGCAGTTTTTTAGCGGGGATGAACACCGGGGAGCTGTTTTTT; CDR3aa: CASSFLAGMNTGELFF
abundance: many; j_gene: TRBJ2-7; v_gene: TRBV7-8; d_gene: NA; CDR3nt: TGTGCCAGCAGCTTATCCCTGGGGGCCGCCTACGAGCAGTACTTC; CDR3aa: CASSLSLGAAYEQYF
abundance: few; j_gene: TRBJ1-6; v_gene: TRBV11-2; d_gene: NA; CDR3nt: TGTGCCAGCAGGACAGGTCTACGGTCACCCCTCCACTTT; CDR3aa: CASRTGLRSPLHF
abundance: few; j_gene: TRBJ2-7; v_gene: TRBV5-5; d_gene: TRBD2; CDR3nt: TGTGCCAGCAGCTGGGACGGAACGGGACTAAACTCCTACGAGCAGTACTTC; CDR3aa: CASSWDGTGLNSYEQYF
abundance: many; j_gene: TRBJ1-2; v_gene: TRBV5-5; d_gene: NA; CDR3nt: TGTGCCAGCAGCTTGGTATCCCAGGAATATGGCTACACCTTC; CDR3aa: CASSLVSQEYGYTF
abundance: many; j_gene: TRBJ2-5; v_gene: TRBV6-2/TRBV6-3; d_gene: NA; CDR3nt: TGTGCCAGCAGTTCCCTAGGTCCGTTCGGGGGAGAGACCCAGTACTTC; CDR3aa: CASSSLGPFGGETQYF
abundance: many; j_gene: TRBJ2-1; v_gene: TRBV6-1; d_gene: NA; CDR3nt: TGTGCCAGCAGTGGGGGGAACTACTACAATGAGCAGTTCTTC; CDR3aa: CASSGGNYYNEQFF
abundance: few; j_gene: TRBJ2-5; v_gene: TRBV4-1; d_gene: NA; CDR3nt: TGCGCCAGCGCACGCATACTCAATCCACGGGAAGAGACCCAGTACTTC; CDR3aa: CASARILNPREETQYF
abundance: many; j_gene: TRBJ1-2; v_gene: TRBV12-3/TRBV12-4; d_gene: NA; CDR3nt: TGTGCCAGCAGTTTAAACAACTATGGCTACACCTTC; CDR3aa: CASSLNNYGYTF
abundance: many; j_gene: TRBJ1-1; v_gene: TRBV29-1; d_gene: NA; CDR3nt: TGCAGCGTTGTATTAGGTAACACTGAAGCTTTCTTT; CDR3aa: CSVVLGNTEAFF
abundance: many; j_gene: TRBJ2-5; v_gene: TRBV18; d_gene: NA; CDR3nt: TGTGCCAGCGCACTCGGGGGACGGGAGACCCAGTACTTC; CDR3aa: CASALGGRETQYF
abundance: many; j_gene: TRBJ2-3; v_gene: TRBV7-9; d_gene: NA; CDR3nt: TGTGCCAGCAGTTCTACTCGGGGCAGCCTAGATACGCAGTATTTT; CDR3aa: CASSSTRGSLDTQYF
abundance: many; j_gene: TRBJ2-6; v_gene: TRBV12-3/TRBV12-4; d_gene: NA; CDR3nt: TGTGCCAGCAGTTTGACGCGGAGCTCTGGGGCCAACGTCCTGACTTTC; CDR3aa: CASSLTRSSGANVLTF
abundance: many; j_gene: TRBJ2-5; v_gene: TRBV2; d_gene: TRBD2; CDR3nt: TGTGCCAGCAGTGCCCGGACTAGCGATGAGACCCAGTACTTC; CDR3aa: CASSARTSDETQYF